Listed below are T cell receptor beta chains from one sample, sequenced in a study of shared clonotypes between healthy human individuals. Profiled with immunoSEQ multiplex PCR; TCRdb holds only in-frame clones, not every one. This table has approximately 2,300,000 clones, under 95% appearing once. Specimen: naive CD4+ T cells from PBMCs. The source of these receptors is a man aged 18 to 35 in good health. Some clones in this sample may be carry-over from other donors' samples. Both conserved end residues are trimmed from each CDR3. Each record gives: V gene, CDR3 length, clone size, CDR3 protein. A clone size is listed for some rows: how often the clone was seen (once, few, many), or a class if it is expanded.

TRBV7-6 | 12 | NA | ASSLRDGNTEAF
TRBV7-3 | 13 | NA | ASSLRGRLDETQY
TRBV7-9 | 13 | NA | ASSPLGQSNQPQH
TRBV5-1 | 13 | NA | ASSFGGVTPYEQY
TRBV2 | 16 | NA | ASSAKQTVPYSTDTQY
TRBV28 | 12 | NA | ASTRGQASGGYT
TRBV2 | 13 | NA | ASFWGDVANYGYT
TRBV6-5 | 13 | NA | ASRRTGVSSYEQY
TRBV28 | 12 | NA | ASSVRLKGDEQY
TRBV19 | 13 | NA | ASRARDGANYGYT
TRBV5-1 | 14 | NA | ASSLGLQGEGETQY
TRBV11-2 | 14 | NA | ASSLAVTGGGNTIY
TRBV10-3 | 10 | NA | ASSRGSGELF
TRBV7-2 | 12 | NA | ASSLRPGTDTQY
TRBV5-1 | 13 | NA | ASSLEGGGNQPQH
TRBV28 | 13 | NA | ASSSPGTGGQEAF
TRBV2 | 11 | NA | ASRDRPNTEAF
TRBV27 | 16 | NA | ASRTRGEGPLGANVLT
TRBV11-3 | 11 | NA | ASSLTSYNEQF
TRBV9 | 15 | NA | ASSVAPRGAEDNEQF
TRBV19 | 13 | NA | ATSVGIRGNQPQH
TRBV11-2 | 13 | once | ASSQGANGAYGYT
TRBV7-8 | 12 | NA | ASSSPRQNPVLT
TRBV5-6 | 12 | NA | ASRFARSAQPQH
TRBV11-2 | 15 | NA | ASSSGGQSANTGELF
TRBV19 | 15 | NA | ASTKENRWNTLSEQF
TRBV2 | 13 | NA | ASTILQPDWSGYT
TRBV6-5 | 12 | NA | ASLSSPSKETQY
TRBV4-3 | 15 | NA | ASSQKTGTRIQDTQY